This T cell receptor beta chain is from a study of identifying expanded T cells in peripheral blood. Data came from immunoSEQ multiplex PCR; TCRdb stores just in-frame clones and leaves some out. The sample records approximately 80,000 clones, roughly 86% being singletons. Collection occurred without any documented infections or immune events in donors. In germline, CDR1 is SGHVS, CDR2 FNYEAQ. V lost 1 base to trimming and J lost 5 bases, with 4 bases between them. This CDR3 spans 12 amino acids. Concerning this clone: Its cognate antigen is unknown.

General study results and limits: Differentially abundant clones: around 1.2 between replicates, approximately 16 at roughly 2 weeks, 19 at four.

This TCR was sampled from a person aged 18-70 years in good health. The sample comprised blood. The chain recombines TRBV7-6 with TRBJ2-3; no reliable D call. The CDR3 DNA reads as TGTGCCAGCAGCTTAGTAGAAGATACGCAGTATTTT. Translated: CASSLVEDTQYF.